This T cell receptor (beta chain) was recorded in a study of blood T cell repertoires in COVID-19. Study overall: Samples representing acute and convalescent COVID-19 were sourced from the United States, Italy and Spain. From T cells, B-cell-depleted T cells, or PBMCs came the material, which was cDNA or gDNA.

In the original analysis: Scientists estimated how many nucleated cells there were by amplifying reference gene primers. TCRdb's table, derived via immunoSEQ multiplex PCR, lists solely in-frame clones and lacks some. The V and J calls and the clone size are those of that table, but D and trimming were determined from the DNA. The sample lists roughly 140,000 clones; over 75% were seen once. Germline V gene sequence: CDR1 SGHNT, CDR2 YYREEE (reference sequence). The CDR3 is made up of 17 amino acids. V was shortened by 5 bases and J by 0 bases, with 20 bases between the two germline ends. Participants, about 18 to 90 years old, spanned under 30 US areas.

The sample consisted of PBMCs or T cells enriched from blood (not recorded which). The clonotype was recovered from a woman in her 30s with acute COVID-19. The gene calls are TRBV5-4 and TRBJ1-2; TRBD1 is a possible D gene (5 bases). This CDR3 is CASSQPYPGLANYGYTF. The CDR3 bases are TGTGCCAGCAGTCAACCCTACCCAGGGTTAGCTAACTATGGCTACACCTTC.